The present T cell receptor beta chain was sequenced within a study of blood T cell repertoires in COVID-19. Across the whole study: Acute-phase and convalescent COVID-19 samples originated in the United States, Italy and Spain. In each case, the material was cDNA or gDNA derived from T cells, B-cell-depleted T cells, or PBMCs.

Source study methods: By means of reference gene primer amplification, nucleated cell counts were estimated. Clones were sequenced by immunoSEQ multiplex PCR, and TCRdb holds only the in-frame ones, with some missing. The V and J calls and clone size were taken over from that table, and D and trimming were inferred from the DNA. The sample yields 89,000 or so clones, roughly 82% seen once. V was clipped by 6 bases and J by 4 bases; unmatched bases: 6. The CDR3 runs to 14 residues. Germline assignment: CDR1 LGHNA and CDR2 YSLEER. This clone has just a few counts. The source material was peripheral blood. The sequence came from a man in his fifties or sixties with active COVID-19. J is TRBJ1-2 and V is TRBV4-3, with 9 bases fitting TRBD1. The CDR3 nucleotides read TGCGCCAGCAGACCGACAGGGGGAAGCTATGGCTACACCTTC. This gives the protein CASRPTGGSYGYTF.